This TCR beta chain was sequenced during a study of control samples from healthy donors and cancer patients. This clone was seen once. With 10 bases removed from V and 3 bases from J, the gap between germline ends came to 19 bases. Germline V lookup: CDR1 ENHRY, CDR2 SYGVKD. The CDR3 is 14 amino acids. Libraries were prepared by immunoSEQ multiplex PCR; TCRdb keeps only in-frame clonotypes and omits some of them. This sample yields approximately 220,000 clones, of which roughly 94% are seen a single time; about 1.6% belongs to the top ten. The sample taken for sequencing was blood. This rearrangement joins TRBV10-3 to TRBJ2-7; D is perhaps TRBD1 (6 bases). This receptor was identified in a middle-aged man in good health. CDR3 nucleotide sequence: TGTGCCACCAGGGGCCCCCAAGTTATCTACGAGCAGTACTTC. It is translated as CATRGPQVIYEQYF.